The T cell receptor beta chain under discussion was sequenced for a study of T-cell memory formation after mild COVID-19 (dated by TCRdb to the early 2020s). In terms of the full investigation: TCR sequence clusters from the two donors were found to be largely donor specific. In a couple of donors, T-cell clones that expanded and contracted after mild COVID-19 were followed by sequencing TCRalpha and TCRbeta repertoires longitudinally. Two young, previously healthy adult volunteers, one female and one male, were included in the cohort.

Overall study results and their limits: SARS-CoV-2 specificity was not confirmed for the second-wave clones peaking on day 37. Contracting CD4+ clones appeared mostly in the CM and EM memory subsets, whereas CD8+ clones were enriched in EMRA. Some responding clones were detected in pre-infection memory, suggesting pre-existing cross-reactive memory T cells joined the SARS-CoV-2 response. Only a couple of mild cases were covered in the study, and larger cohorts including severe cases with pre-infection samples were considered necessary. Balanced CD4/CD8 phenotypes were observed for clones contracting from day 15 to 85, whereas a bias towards CD4+ was observed for a second wave of clones expanding from day 15 to 37.

With respect to this clonotype: What this receptor recognizes is not known. No clone much larger than this one lies a single base away; base qualities are absent.

PBMCs were isolated by Ficoll-Paque density gradient centrifugation. The sequencer was an Illumina NovaSeq 6000. TCRalpha and TCRbeta cDNA libraries were built by 5'RACE with constant-segment primers, adding sample barcodes and unique molecular identifiers. RNA was extracted from every sample with Trizol reagent. Amplification of the libraries took two PCR steps, and the second step added a second sample barcode plus Illumina TruSeq adapters. The libraries were sequenced on an Illumina NovaSeq using 2 x 150 bp paired-end reads. The published analysis was carried out like this. Demultiplexing of reads and collapsing into UMI-guided consensus sequences were performed with migec v1.2.7. Using mixcr v2.1.11, the UMI consensuses were aligned to TRA and TRB V and J templates and assembled into clonotypes. Clonotypes were classified as expanded or contracted when called significant by both edgeR and NoisET, with noise models trained on biological replicates. For edgeR calls, a false discovery rate-adjusted p below 0.01 and a log2 fold-change threshold of 1 were applied. As an exploratory analysis of dynamics, max-normalized trajectories of the 1000 most abundant clonotypes were examined with PCA combined with hierarchical clustering. Each responding clone was given a CD4 or CD8 phenotype based on the CD4+ and CD8+ repertoires, which had been sequenced separately. The public reads were run again by TCRdb, first through fastp at Q25 and then through MiXCR, and only productive beta chains were kept. Here each entry gathers all rows of one CDR3 protein and keeps the most common genes and DNA. The V and J calls were determined by TCRdb, not by the authors. This sample comprises under 50,000 distinct CDR3 sequences, 9.5% of them detected only once. The biggest ten clones account for over 9.5% of the sample.

This receptor was taken from an adult woman who had mild COVID-19 (a few samples of this study predate the infection). The sample titles of this study are shuffled in the database, so cell type and time point are left out; the donor was told from shared clones. Sequenced input: PBMCs or a T cell subset sorted from them (not recorded which).

The DNA is as follows: TGTGCCATCAGTGAGTCTACTAGCCATGCAGATACGCAGTATTTT. Translated, it reads CAISESTSHADTQYF. The rearrangement combines TRBV10-3 with TRBJ2-3; perhaps TRBD2 is the D gene, with 6 bases matching. The CDR3 runs 15 amino acids, cysteine and phenylalanine included. Left in the record is the CDR3 DNA by itself, 45 bases read in frame from the first base. In the germline V gene, CDR1 corresponds to ENHRY and CDR2 to SYGVKD. V drops 0 bases and J drops 4 bases, leaving 11 bases in between.